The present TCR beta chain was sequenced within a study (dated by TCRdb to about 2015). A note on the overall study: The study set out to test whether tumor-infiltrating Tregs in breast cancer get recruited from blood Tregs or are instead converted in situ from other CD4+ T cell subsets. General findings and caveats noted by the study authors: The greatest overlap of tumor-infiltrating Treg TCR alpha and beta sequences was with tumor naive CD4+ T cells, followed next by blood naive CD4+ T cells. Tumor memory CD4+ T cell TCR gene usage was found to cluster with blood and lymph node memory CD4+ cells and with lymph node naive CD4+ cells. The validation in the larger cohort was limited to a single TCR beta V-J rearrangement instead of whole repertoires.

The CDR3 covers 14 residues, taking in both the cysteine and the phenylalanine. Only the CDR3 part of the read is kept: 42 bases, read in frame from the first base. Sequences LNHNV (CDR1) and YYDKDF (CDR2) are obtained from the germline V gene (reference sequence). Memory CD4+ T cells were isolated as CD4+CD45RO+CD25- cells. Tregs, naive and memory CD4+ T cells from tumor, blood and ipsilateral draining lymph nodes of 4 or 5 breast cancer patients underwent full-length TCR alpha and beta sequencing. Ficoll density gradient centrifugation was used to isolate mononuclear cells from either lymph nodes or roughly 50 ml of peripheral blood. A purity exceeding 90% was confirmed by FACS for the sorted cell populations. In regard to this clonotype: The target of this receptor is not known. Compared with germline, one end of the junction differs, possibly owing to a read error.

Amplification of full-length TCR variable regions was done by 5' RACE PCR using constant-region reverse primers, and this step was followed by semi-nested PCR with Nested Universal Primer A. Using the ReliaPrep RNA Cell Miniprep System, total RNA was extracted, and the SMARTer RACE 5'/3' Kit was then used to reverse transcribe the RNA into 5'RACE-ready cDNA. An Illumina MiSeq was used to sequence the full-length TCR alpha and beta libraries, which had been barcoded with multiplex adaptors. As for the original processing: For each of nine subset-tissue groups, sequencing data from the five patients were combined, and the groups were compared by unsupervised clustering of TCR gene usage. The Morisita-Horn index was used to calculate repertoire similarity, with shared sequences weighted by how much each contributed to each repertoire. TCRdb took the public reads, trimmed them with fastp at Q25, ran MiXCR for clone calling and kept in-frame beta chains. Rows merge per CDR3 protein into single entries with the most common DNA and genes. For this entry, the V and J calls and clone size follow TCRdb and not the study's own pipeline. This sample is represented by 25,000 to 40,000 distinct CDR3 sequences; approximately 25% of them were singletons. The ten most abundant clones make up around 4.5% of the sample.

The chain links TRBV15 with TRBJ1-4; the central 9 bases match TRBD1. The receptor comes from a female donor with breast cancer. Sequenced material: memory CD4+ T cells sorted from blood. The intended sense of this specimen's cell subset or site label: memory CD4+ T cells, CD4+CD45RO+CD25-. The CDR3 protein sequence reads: CATRGTGSGEKLLF. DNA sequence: TGTGCCACCAGAGGGACAGGGAGCGGTGAAAAACTGCTTTTT.